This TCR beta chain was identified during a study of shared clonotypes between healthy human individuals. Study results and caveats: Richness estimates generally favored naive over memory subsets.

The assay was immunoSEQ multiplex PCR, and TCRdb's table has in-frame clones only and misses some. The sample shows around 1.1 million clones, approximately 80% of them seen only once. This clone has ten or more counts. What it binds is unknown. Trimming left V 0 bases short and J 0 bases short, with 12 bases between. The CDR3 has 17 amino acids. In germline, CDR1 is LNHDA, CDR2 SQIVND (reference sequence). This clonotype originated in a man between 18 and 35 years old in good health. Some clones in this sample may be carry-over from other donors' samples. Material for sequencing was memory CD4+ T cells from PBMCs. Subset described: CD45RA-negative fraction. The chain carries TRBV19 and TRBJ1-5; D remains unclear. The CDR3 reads CASSIDRTRNSNQPQHF. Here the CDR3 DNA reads TGTGCCAGTAGTATAGATCGGACGCGGAATAGCAATCAGCCCCAGCATTTT.